This T cell receptor (beta chain) was found in a study of T cell responses to AZD1222 COVID-19 vaccine. Sequencing used immunoSEQ multiplex PCR; TCRdb keeps in-frame clones, though not all of them. The sample includes around 160,000 clones, roughly nine tenths of them seen just once. The V gene lost 3 bases and the J gene lost 0 bases, with 16 bases spanning the gap. This CDR3 comprises 17 residues. Looked up from germline, CDR1 is SGDLS and CDR2 is YYNGEE. This receptor was taken from an adult who received the AZD1222 COVID-19 vaccine. The specimen was peripheral blood, collected 28 days after the second AZD1222 dose. The chain uses TRBV9 and TRBJ1-3; D gene ambiguous. The CDR3 loop reads CASSAHGEPSSGNTIYF. The CDR3 DNA reads as TGTGCCAGCAGCGCTCACGGGGAGCCGAGCTCTGGAAACACCATATATTTT.